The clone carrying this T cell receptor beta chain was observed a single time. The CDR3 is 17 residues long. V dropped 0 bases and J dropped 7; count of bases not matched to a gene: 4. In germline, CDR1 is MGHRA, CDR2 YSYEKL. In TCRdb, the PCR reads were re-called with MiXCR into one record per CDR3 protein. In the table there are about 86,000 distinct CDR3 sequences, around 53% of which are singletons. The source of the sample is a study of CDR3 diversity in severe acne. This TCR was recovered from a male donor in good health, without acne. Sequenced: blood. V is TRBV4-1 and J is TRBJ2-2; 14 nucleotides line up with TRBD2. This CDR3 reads CASSQDGTSGSVGELFF. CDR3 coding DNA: TGCGCCAGCAGCCAAGACGGGACTAGCGGGAGTGTCGGGGAGCTGTTTTTT.